These 12 T cell receptor beta chains were all obtained from the same sample, sequenced in a study of T cells in localized non-small cell lung cancer. Data came from immunoSEQ multiplex PCR; TCRdb stores just in-frame clones and leaves some out. This table has around 15,000 clones, around 83% appearing once. The sample was peripheral blood, taken before any cancer treatment. These receptors all come from a woman between 40 and 69 years old with stage I lung adenocarcinoma.

This rearrangement joins TRBV5-1 to TRBJ2-7; possible D gene TRBD2, 5 bases. Trimming took 6 bases from V and 2 from J, leaving 12 bases between them. Germline-derived CDR1 and CDR2 are SGHRS and YFSETQ. This CDR3 has 13 amino acids. The CDR3 region is CASMDGLTYEQYF. The DNA for the CDR3 is TGCGCCAGCATGGACGGACTTACCTACGAGCAGTACTTC.

Only one count was recorded for this clone. V usage is TRBV7-2 and J usage is TRBJ2-3; TRBD2 is a possible D gene (6 bases). Between the trimmed V and J ends, which lost 2 bases and 0 bases, there was a span of 12 bases. Germline loops: CDR1 SGHTA, CDR2 FQGNSA. This CDR3 region has 16 residues. CDR3 sequence reads: CASSLRGTASTDTQYF. The CDR3 DNA follows: TGTGCCAGCAGCTTACGCGGGACCGCTAGCACAGATACGCAGTATTTT.

The rearrangement joins TRBV29-1 to TRBJ1-2; the D gene is possibly TRBD1 (6 bases). Between the trimmed V and J ends, which lost 4 bases and 14 bases, there was a span of 23 bases. The length of the CDR3 is 13 residues. Germline CDR1 is SQVTM and CDR2 is ANQGSEA. In nucleotides, the CDR3 is TGCAGCGTTGGGAGTCCCGTCCGGGGGCACTTAACCTTC. Protein product: CSVGSPVRGHLTF.

V usage is TRBV5-4 and J usage is TRBJ1-1, with a weak D call TRBD1 (5 bases). This CDR3 comprises 15 residues. Germline CDR1 is SGHNT and CDR2 is YYREEE (reference sequence). V was shortened by 7 bases and J by 7 bases, with 23 bases between the two germline ends. The CDR3 DNA follows: TGTGCCAGCTTAAAACGGGGGGGGACTACCCTTGAAGCTTTCTTT. Its translation is CASLKRGGTTLEAFF.

The V gene is TRBV5-6, the J gene TRBJ2-5; TRBD2 aligns across 8 bases. The ends lost 4 bases at V and 5 bases at J; junction bases unmatched: 10. The CDR3 sequence is 15 residues long. CDR1 and CDR2 (germline): SGHDT, YYEEEE. Written as DNA, the CDR3 is TGTGCCAGCAGCAACATTTCGGGACTAGTGGAGACCCAGTACTTC. It translates to CASSNISGLVETQYF.

The chain employs TRBV29-1 and TRBJ2-1; possibly TRBD1 for D (6 bases). Trimming took 5 bases from V and 9 from J, leaving 14 bases between them. The CDR3 is 12 residues long. CDR1 is SQVTM, CDR2 ANQGSEA, per germline. CDR3 protein: CSVKQGVAEQFF. CDR3 sequence (DNA): TGCAGCGTTAAACAGGGTGTCGCTGAGCAGTTCTTC.

This chain joins TRBV5-1 and TRBJ1-1; possibly TRBD1 for D (5 bases). The V end lost 2 bases, the J end lost 0 bases, and 8 bases lay between the germline ends. This CDR3 is built from 14 residues. Germline values: CDR1 SGHRS, CDR2 YFSETQ. The CDR3 region is CASSLGDVNTEAFF. In DNA, the CDR3 is TGCGCCAGCAGCTTAGGGGACGTGAACACTGAAGCTTTCTTT.

The V call is TRBV4-1, the J call TRBJ2-3; D not certain. The germline V gene encodes CDR1 MGHRA and CDR2 YSYEKL. The CDR3 sequence is 15 residues long. V was clipped by 4 bases and J by 4 bases, with 15 bases between them. The CDR3 here is CASSPIRGMADTQYF. CDR3 nucleotides: TGCGCCAGCAGCCCCATCAGAGGCATGGCAGATACGCAGTATTTT.

V is TRBV5-6 and J is TRBJ1-3; D is uncertain. Between the trimmed V and J ends, which lost 0 bases and 2 bases, there was a span of 12 bases. The length of the CDR3 is 16 residues. CDR1 SGHDT and CDR2 YYEEEE come from the germline V gene. This CDR3 is CASSLGASVAGNTIYF. The CDR3 bases are TGTGCCAGCAGCTTGGGCGCCAGCGTGGCTGGAAACACCATATATTTT.

V usage is TRBV1 and J usage is TRBJ2-1; the table gives TRBD2 as D, unverified against the DNA. TRBV1 is flagged as a pseudogene. This CDR3 is 15 amino acids long. This CDR3 reads CTSSRGTSGGREQFF. CDR3 sequence (DNA): TGCACCAGCAGCCGAGGGACTAGCGGGGGACGAGAGCAGTTCTTC.

The chain links TRBV18 to TRBJ1-1; TRBD1 matches 10 bases. J gave up 3 bases and V 6 bases, and 4 bases lay outside the gene matches. The CDR3 consists of 14 residues. Germline V gene lookup returns CDR1 KGHSH and CDR2 LQKENI. The CDR3 region has the DNA TGTGCCAGCTCGGGACAGGGGTTGGACACTGAAGCTTTCTTT. Its translation is CASSGQGLDTEAFF.

This chain links TRBV7-9 with TRBJ2-7, with a possible D match to TRBD1 (6 bases). Germline V lookup: CDR1 SEHNR, CDR2 FQNEAQ (reference sequence). The CDR3 covers 12 residues. V lost 8 bases and J 7 bases, leaving 15 bases between the germline ends. CDR3 DNA sequence: TGTGCCAGCGCACAGGGTGTGGGTGAGCAGTACTTC. This encodes CASAQGVGEQYF.